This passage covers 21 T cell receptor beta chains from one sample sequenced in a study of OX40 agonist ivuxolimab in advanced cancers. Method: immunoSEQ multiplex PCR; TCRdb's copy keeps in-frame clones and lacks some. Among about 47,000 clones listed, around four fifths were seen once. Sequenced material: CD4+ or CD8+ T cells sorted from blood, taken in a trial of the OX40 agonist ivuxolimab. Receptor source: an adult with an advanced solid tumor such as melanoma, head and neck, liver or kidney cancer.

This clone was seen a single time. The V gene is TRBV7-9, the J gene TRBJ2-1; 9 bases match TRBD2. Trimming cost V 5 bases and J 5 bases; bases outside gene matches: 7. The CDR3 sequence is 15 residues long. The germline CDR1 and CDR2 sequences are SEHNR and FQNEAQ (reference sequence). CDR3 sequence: CASSPGLAGNNEQFF. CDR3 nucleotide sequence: TGTGCCAGCAGCCCCGGCCTAGCGGGAAACAATGAGCAGTTCTTC.

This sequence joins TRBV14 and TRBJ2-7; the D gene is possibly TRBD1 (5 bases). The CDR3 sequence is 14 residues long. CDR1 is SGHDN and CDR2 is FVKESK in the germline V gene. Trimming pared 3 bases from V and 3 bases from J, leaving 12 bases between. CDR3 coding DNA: TGTGCCAGCAGCCACCCGTCGGACAACTACGAGCAGTACTTC. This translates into CASSHPSDNYEQYF.

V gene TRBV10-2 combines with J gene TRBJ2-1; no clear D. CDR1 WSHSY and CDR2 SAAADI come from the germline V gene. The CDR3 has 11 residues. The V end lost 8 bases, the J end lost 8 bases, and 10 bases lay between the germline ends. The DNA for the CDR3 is TGCGCCAGCGCATTTGATCATGAGCAGTTCTTC. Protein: CASAFDHEQFF.

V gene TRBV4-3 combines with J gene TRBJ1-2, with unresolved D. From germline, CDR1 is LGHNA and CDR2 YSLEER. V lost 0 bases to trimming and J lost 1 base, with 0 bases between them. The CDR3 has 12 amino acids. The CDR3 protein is CASSQDNYGYTF. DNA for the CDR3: TGCGCCAGCAGCCAAGATAACTATGGCTACACCTTC.

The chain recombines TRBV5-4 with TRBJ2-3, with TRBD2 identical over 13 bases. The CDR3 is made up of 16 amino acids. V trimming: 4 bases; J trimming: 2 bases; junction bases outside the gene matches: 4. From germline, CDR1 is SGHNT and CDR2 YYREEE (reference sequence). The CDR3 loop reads CASSLTSGGITDTQYF. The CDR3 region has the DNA TGTGCCAGCAGCCTGACTAGCGGGGGGATCACAGATACGCAGTATTTT.

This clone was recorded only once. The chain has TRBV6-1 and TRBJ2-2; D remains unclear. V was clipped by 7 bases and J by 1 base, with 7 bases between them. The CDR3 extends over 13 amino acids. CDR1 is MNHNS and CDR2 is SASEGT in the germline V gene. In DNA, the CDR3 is TGTGCCAGCACGGACCAGAACACCGGGGAGCTGTTTTTT. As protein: CASTDQNTGELFF.

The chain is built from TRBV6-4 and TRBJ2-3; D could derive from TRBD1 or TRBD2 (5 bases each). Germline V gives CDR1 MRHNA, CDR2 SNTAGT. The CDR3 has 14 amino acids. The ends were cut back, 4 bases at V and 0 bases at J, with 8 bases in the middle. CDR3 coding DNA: TGTGCCAGCAGTGGGGACGGTAGCACAGATACGCAGTATTTT. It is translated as CASSGDGSTDTQYF.

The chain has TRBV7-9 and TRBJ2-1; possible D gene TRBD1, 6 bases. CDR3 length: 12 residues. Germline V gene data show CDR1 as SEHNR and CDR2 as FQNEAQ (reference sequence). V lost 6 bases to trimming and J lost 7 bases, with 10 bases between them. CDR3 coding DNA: TGTGCCAGCAGGGACACAGGGAATGAGCAGTTCTTC. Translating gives CASRDTGNEQFF. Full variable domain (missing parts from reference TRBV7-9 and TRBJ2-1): DTGVSQNPRHKITKRGQNVTFRCDPISEHNRLYWYRQTLGQGPEFLTYFQNEAQLEKSRLLSDRFSAERPKGSFSTLEIQRTEQGDSAMYLCASRDTGNEQFFGPGTRLTVL.

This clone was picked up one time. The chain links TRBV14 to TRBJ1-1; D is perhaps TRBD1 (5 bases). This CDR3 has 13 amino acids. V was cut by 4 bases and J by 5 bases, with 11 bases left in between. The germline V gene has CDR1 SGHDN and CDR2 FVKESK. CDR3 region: CASSLLEGTEAFF. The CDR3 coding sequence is TGTGCCAGCAGCCTTTTAGAGGGGACTGAAGCTTTCTTT.

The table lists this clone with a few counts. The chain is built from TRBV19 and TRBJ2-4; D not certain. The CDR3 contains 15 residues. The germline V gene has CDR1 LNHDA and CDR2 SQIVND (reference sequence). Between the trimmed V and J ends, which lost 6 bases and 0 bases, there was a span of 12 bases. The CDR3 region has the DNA TGTGCCAGTAGCCCCGCTGGGGTAGCCAAAAACATTCAGTACTTC. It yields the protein CASSPAGVAKNIQYF. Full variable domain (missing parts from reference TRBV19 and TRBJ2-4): DGGITQSPKYLFRKEGQNVTLSCEQNLNHDAMYWYRQDPGQGLRLIYYSQIVNDFQKGDIAEGYSVSREKKESFPLTVTSAQKNPTAFYLCASSPAGVAKNIQYFGAGTRLSVL.

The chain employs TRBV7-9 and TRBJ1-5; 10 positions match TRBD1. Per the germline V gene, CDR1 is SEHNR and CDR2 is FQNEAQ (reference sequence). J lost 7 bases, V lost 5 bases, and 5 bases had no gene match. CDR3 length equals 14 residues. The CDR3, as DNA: TGTGCCAGCAGCCTCGGGACAGGGGAGCAGCCCCAGCATTTT. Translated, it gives CASSLGTGEQPQHF.

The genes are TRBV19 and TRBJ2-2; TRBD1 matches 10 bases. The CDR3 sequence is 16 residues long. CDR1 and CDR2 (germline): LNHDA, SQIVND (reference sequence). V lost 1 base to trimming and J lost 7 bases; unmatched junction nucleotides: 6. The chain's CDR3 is CASSIGQGALSGELFF. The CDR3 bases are TGTGCCAGTAGTATAGGACAGGGGGCGCTGAGCGGGGAGCTGTTTTTT.

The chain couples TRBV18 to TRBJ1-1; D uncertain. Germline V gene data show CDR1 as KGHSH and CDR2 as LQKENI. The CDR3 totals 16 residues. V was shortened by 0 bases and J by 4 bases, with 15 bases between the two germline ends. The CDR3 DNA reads TGTGCCAGCTCACCACCGGAGCGATCCCGAGGCACTGAAGCTTTCTTT. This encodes CASSPPERSRGTEAFF. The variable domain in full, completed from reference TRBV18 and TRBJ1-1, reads NAGVMQNPRHLVRRRGQEARLRCSPMKGHSHVYWYRQLPEEGLKFMVYLQKENIIDESGMPKERFSAEFPKEGPSILRIQQVVRGDSAAYFCASSPPERSRGTEAFFGQGTRLTVV.

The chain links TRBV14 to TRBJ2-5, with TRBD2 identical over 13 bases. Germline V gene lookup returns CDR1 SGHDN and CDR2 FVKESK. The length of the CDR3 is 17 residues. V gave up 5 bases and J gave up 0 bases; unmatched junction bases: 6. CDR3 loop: CASSSGLAGTYQETQYF. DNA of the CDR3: TGTGCCAGCAGCTCGGGACTAGCGGGGACGTACCAAGAGACCCAGTACTTC.

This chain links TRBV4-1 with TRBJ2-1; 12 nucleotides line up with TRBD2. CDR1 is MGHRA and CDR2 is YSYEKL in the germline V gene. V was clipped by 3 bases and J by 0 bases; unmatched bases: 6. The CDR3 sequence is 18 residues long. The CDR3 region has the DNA TGCGCCAGCAGCCAGTCTCTAGCGGGAGGGTCCTCCTACAATGAGCAGTTCTTC. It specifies CASSQSLAGGSSYNEQFF.

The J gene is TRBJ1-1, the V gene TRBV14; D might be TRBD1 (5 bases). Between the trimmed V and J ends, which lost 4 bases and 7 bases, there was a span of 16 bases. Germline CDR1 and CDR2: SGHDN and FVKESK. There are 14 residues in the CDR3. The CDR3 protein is CASSPTGLGVEAFF. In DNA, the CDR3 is TGTGCCAGCAGCCCGACGGGGCTAGGGGTTGAAGCTTTCTTT.

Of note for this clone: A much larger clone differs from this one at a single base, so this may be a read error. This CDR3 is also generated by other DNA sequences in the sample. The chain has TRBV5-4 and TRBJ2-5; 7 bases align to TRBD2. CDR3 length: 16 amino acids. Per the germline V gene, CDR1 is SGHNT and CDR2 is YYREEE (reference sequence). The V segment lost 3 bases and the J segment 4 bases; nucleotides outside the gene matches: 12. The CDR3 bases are TGTGCCAGCAGCTCGGGACTGGCGGGAGTGGGAGAGACCCAGTACTTC. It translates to CASSSGLAGVGETQYF.

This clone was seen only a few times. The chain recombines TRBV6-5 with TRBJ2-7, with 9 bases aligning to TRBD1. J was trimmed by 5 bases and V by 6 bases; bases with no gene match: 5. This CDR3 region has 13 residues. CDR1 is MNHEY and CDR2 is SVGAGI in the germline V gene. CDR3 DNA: TGTGCCAGCAGCTGGGGACAGGGTAACGAGCAGTACTTC. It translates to CASSWGQGNEQYF.

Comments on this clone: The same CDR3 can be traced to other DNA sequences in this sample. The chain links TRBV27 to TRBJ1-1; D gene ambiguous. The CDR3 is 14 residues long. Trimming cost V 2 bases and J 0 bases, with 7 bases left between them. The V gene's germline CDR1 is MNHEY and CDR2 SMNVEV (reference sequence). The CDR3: CASSLNGMNTEAFF. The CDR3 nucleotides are TGTGCCAGCAGTTTAAACGGTATGAACACTGAAGCTTTCTTT.

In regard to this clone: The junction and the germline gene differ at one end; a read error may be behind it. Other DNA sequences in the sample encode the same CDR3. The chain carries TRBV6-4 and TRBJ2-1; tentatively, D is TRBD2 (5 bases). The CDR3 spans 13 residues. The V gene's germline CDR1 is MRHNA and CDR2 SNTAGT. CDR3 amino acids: CASSDEGHGSMFF. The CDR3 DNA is TGCGCCAGCAGTGACGAGGGTCACGGATCGATGTTCTTC.

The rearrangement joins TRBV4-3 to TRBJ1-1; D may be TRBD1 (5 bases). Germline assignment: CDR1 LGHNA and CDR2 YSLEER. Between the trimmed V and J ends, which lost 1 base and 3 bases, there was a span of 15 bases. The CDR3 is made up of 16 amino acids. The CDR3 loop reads CASSQGRGPHYTEAFF. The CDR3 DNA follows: TGCGCCAGCAGCCAAGGTAGGGGACCGCACTACACTGAAGCTTTCTTT.